The present T cell receptor beta chain was sequenced within a study of vaccination and CD4 T cells after COVID-19. Background on the study: Each control culture was treated with a CEFX pool, an HIV-1 Nef pool, or no peptide. The study, taken as a whole, reports: Among those convalescent, a median around 89% of reactive clones emerged solely post-vaccination. Investigators enrolled relatively few convalescent patients and included no early post-infection timepoints.

Sequencing of DNA taken from cultured CD4+ T cells relied on the Oncomine TCR Beta short-read assay. TCRdb used MiXCR to reprocess the PCR reads, holding one entry per CDR3 protein. The sample contains approximately 6,400 distinct CDR3 sequences, around four fifths of which appear only once. Treatment in this sample: approximately nine-day PBMC culture with coronavirus spike peptide pools or control peptides (ViraFEST assay). Cell culture was performed with more than 1.5 million PBMCs per well in the presence of about 9.3 IU/ml IL-2 and roughly 10 ug/ml peptide pools. Note on this clonotype: Its antigen remains unknown.

This CDR3 spans 14 amino acids. Germline CDR1 reads SGHRS; CDR2 reads YFSETQ. Trimming removed 0 bases at V and 5 bases at J, with 11 bases between. This TCR was sampled from a human donor who had recovered from COVID-19. What was sequenced was CD4+ T cells from blood, cultured in vitro. The chain joins TRBV5-1 to TRBJ2-5; D is uncertain. The CDR3 DNA reads as TGCGCCAGCAGCTTGGTAATCAGGAGTGAGACCCAGTACTTC. It yields the protein CASSLVIRSETQYF.